This TCR beta chain was profiled in a study of blood T cell repertoires in COVID-19 (dated by TCRdb to about 2020). Study-wide context: Samples covering the acute and convalescent phases of COVID-19 were provided by collaborators in the United States, Italy and Spain. The repertoires were made available in a free public database intended to serve as a resource for research on the immune response to SARS-CoV-2. Where HLA class I and class II types were available, the types were taken from metadata supplied by the sample provider, not from assay-based typing. Sample metadata almost always included a de-identified subject ID, COVID-19 status, age in years and sex. The dataset comprised deeply sampled blood TCRbeta repertoires from subjects exposed to, actively infected with, or recovered from COVID-19. The prospective study material was composed of cDNA or gDNA derived from T cells, B-cell-depleted T cells, or PBMCs. Samples came from the ongoing ImmuneRACE study (first 160 participants) plus 1,254 subjects from 6 global collaborators.

Ends trimmed: V by 4 bases, J by 6 bases; bases unmatched to a gene: 12. Measured from the cysteine to the phenylalanine, the CDR3 is 16 residues long. Only CDR3 DNA remains: 48 bases, in frame from the first base. CDR1 and CDR2, per the germline V gene (reference sequence), are SGHNT and YYREEE. The research as a whole found: The quantity of clinical and demographic metadata differed by source and by participant and was supplied without curation.

Concerning this clone: Its antigen has not been determined. Per-base qualities were not stored, and no clone one base away is much larger.

The collaborating institutions used their own protocols to collect whole blood in K2EDTA tubes. For TCRbeta analysis, collaborators shipped samples as frozen whole blood, isolated PBMCs, or DNA extracted from either of those sample types. TCRbeta CDR3 regions were amplified from genomic DNA using the immunoSEQ Assay, a bias-controlled multiplex PCR. The study's processing was this. The number of nucleated cells in each sample was estimated by amplification of reference gene primers within the assay. To quantify the absolute abundance of each unique TCRbeta CDR3 rearrangement, sequence reads were collapsed and filtered. For each sample, productive Simpson clonality was calculated by taking the square root of Simpson's diversity index across productive rearrangements. Drawn from immuneACCESS, this table holds only the in-frame rearrangements with V and J called that TCRdb kept. Clones are partly lost; checked studies trace under half to an unresolved V gene and leave the rest unexplained. V and J calls and clone size are given by that table; D and trimming were obtained from the DNA. This sample is represented by about 150,000 clones; 80% of them were singletons. Approximately 0.5% of the sample is in the top ten clones.

The receptor was isolated from a man in his 60s with acute or convalescent COVID-19. Sequencing used peripheral blood. This sequence uses TRBV5-4 and TRBJ2-1; 8 junctional bases match TRBD2. The DNA sequence is TGTGCCAGCAGCCAAGGAGCGGGAGAATTTATCAATGAGCAGTTCTTC. This is translated as CASSQGAGEFINEQFF.